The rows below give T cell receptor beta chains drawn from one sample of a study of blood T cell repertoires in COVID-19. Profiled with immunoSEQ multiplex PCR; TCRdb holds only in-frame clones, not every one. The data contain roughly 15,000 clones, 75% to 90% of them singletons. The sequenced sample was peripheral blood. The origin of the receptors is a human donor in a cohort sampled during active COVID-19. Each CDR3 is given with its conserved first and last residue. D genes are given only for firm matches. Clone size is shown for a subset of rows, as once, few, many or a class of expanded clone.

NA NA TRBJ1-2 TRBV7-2 TGTGCCAGCAGCTCCGATGACAGACCTTACTATGGCTACACCTTC CASSSDDRPYYGYTF
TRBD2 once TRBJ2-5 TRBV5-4 TGTGCCAGCTCCATAGCGGGGGGGGCCCAGTACTTC CASSIAGGAQYF
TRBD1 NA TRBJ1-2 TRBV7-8 TGTGCCAGCAGCTTAGAAGGACAGGGGTGGGGGGTTAACTATGGCTACACCTTC CASSLEGQGWGVNYGYTF
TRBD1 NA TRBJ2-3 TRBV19 TGTGCCGGGCGGCAGGGGGTTAAATCAGATACGCAGTATTTT CAGRQGVKSDTQYF
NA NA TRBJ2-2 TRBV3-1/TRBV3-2 TGTGCCAGCAGCCCTCTTACCGGGGAGCTGTTTTTT CASSPLTGELFF
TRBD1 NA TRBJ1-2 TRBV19 TGTACCAGTAGTATTGGGACAGTCCCAGGCTACACCTTC CTSSIGTVPGYTF
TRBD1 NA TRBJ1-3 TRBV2 TGTGCCACCACCAGGACAGGGGATAACACCATATATTTT CATTRTGDNTIYF
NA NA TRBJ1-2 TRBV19 TGTGCCAGTAGCGCGGCCTGGGACAACCACTATGGCTACACCTTC CASSAAWDNHYGYTF
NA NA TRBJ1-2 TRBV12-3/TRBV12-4 TGTGCCAGCAGTTTAATTTCAAGCAATGGCTACACCTTC CASSLISSNGYTF
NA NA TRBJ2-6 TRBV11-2 TGTGCCAGCAGAGGGACTCGCGGGCGGGCCAACGTCCTGACTTTC CASRGTRGRANVLTF
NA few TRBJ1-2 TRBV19 TGTGCCAGTAGTATAGGCGGGTTCTATGGCTACACCTTC CASSIGGFYGYTF
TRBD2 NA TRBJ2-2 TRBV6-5 TGTGCCAGCAGTCCCATAGCGGGGACCACCGGGGAGCTGTTTTTT CASSPIAGTTGELFF
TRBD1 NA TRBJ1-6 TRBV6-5 TGTGCCAGCAGTCCACGACAGGGGTCGAATTCACCCCTCCACTTT CASSPRQGSNSPLHF
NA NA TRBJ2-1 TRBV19 TGTGCCAGTAGTAACTCGGGCAATGAGCAGTTCTTC CASSNSGNEQFF
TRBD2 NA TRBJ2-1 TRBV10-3 TGTGCCATCAGTGAGCGGTGGGGAGGGAATGAGCAGTTCTTC CAISERWGGNEQFF
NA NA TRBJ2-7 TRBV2 TGTGCCAGCAAGGGGTACGAGCAGTACTTC CASKGYEQYF
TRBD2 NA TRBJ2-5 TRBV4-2 TGTGCCAGCAGCCAAGATGGTAGCGGGGGGGCGATGAGGGAGACCCAGTACTTC CASSQDGSGGAMRETQYF
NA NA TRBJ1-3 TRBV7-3 TGTGCCAGCAGCTTAGAAGTCGGGGGAAACACCATATATTTT CASSLEVGGNTIYF
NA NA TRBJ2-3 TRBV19 TGTGCCAGTAGTATAGACAGGGTACAGACAGATACGCAGTATTTT CASSIDRVQTDTQYF
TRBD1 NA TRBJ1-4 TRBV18 TGTGCCAGCTCACCACCAAACCAGCGGACAGGGCGTAATGAAAAACTGTTTTTT CASSPPNQRTGRNEKLFF
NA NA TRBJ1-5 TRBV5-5 TGTGCCAGCAGCTTGTCCGGGGTATATCAGCCCCAGCATTTT CASSLSGVYQPQHF
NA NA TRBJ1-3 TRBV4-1 TGCGCCAGCAGCCAATGGCAGAAAAGCGAAACTGGAAACACCATATATTTT CASSQWQKSETGNTIYF
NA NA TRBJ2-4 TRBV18 TGTGCCAGCTCACAGGAGCTTACCCTCAAAAACATTCAGTACTTC CASSQELTLKNIQYF
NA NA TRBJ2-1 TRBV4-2 TGTGCCAGCAGCCAGTCGGGGAGCTCCTACAATGAGCAGTTCTTC CASSQSGSSYNEQFF
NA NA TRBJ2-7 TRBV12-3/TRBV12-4 TGTGCCAGCAGTTTCAAACAGTACTACGAGCAGTACTTC CASSFKQYYEQYF
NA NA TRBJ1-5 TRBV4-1 TGCGCCAGCAGCCAAGATGACGTATTCAGCGGCCAGCCCCAGCATTTT CASSQDDVFSGQPQHF
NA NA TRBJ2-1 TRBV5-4 TGTGCCAGCACAGGAGGGTACAATGAGCAGTTCTTC CASTGGYNEQFF
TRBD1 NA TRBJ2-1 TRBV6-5 TGTGCCAGCCGGGAAAACAGGGGTTACTACAATGAGCAGTTCTTC CASRENRGYYNEQFF
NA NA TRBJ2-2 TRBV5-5 TGTGCCAGCAGCTTGTATCCAGGGGCGAACACCGGGGAGCTGTTTTTT CASSLYPGANTGELFF
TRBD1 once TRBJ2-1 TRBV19 TGTGCGAGCTCTACGGGGCAGGGGGTCGTCTACAATGAGCAGTTCTTC CASSTGQGVVYNEQFF
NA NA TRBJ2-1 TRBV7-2 TGTGCCAGCAGCTTGAGACTAGATAATGAGCAGTTCTTC CASSLRLDNEQFF
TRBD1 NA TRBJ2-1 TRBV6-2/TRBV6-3 TGTGCCAGCAGTTACTCGCCAGACAGGGAGATGGATGAGCAGTTCTTC CASSYSPDREMDEQFF
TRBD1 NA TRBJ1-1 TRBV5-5 TGTGCCAGCAGCCTACAGGGGGGCCATGGTGAAGCTTTCTTT CASSLQGGHGEAFF
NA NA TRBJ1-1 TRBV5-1 TGCGCCAGCAGCTCGGCCACAGGCCCCACTGAAGCTTTCTTT CASSSATGPTEAFF
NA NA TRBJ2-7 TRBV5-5 TGTGCCAGCAGCCTTGCGAGGACAACCTACGAGCAGTACTTC CASSLARTTYEQYF
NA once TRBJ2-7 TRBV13 TGTGCCAGCAGCCCCGGGGTCACCTACGAGCAGTACTTC CASSPGVTYEQYF
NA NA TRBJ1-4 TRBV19 TGTGCCACCGCCGGGGGGGCCCTTAATGAAAAACTGTTTTTT CATAGGALNEKLFF
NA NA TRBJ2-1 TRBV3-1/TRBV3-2 TGTGCCAGCAGCCAAGATCTGGTTATCAGGGGCCCCTACAATGAGCAGTTCTTC CASSQDLVIRGPYNEQFF
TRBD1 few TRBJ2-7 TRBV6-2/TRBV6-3 TGTGCCAGCAGTAAACAGGGGGCCCTCTCCTACGAGCAGTACTTC CASSKQGALSYEQYF
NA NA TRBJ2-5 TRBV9 TGTGCCAGCAGCGTTCGGGGAGAAGGAGAGACCCAGTACTTC CASSVRGEGETQYF
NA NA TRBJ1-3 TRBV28 TGTGCCACGCGACAAAACACCATATATTTT CATRQNTIYF
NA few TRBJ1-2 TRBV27 TGTGCCAGCAGTTTATCGTGGGGGGTAGGGCACGGCTACACCTTC CASSLSWGVGHGYTF
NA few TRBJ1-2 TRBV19 TGTGCCAGTAGTATAATTTTAAGCCCTAACTATGGCTACACCTTC CASSIILSPNYGYTF
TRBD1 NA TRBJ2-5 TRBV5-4 TGTGCCAGCAGCGGGGACAGGGGAGAGACCCAGTACTTC CASSGDRGETQYF
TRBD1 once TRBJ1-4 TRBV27 TGTGCCAGCAGCCCGGGACAGCCAAAACTGTTTTTT CASSPGQPKLFF
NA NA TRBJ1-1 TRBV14 TGTGCCAGCAGCCGAACAGGACTGAACACTGAAGCTTTCTTT CASSRTGLNTEAFF
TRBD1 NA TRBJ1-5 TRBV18 TGTGCCAGCTCTCGGGACAGCGGGGGGGATGTGCCCCAGCATTTT CASSRDSGGDVPQHF
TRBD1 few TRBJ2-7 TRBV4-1 TGCGCCAGCAGCCAAGGTCAGGGGGCCCTCGAGCAGTACTTC CASSQGQGALEQYF